This T cell receptor beta chain was observed in a study of cytomegalovirus exposure and HLA in healthy donors. Study-level points and caveats: Presence/absence analyses assumed roughly uniform sequencing depth across donors, which may not hold. According to reports, the classifier identified cytomegalovirus status with high specificity and sensitivity.

Notes on this clone: The antigen remains undetermined.

The PCR was carried out with 60 Vbeta primers and 13 Jbeta primers. The table came from immunoSEQ multiplex PCR; TCRdb's copy has only in-frame clones and leaves some out. The sample includes fewer than 200,000 clones, roughly 78% seen only once; the top ten take about 7%. Trimming removed 6 bases at V and 7 bases at J, with 16 bases between. The CDR3 sequence is 14 residues long. Germline CDR1 SNHLY, CDR2 FYNNEI. The receptor was isolated from a man aged 40-50 years in good health and CMV-seropositive. Input material: PBMCs. J is TRBJ1-5 and V is TRBV2; D may be TRBD1 (6 bases). This CDR3 reads CASRVGGAGQPQHF. The CDR3 coding sequence is TGTGCCAGCAGGGTCGGGGGGGCAGGCCAGCCCCAGCATTTT.